The clone carrying this T cell receptor (beta chain) was detected a few times. No antigen is known for it. A quantitative 5'-RACE method, one with molecular barcodes, was used to make TCR beta libraries. MiXCR, applied by TCRdb to the 5' RACE reads, yields one record per CDR3 protein. This sample has about 540,000 distinct CDR3 sequences, with 9.5% to 15% found just once. The record originates from a study of CD8 T cells in ankylosing spondylitis. Points from the study as a whole: What appeared characteristic of ankylosing spondylitis blood was a TCR beta motif of eight highly homologous variants. Past studies reported some motif variants in reactive arthritis synovial fluid and blood. Disease-linked clones were found to be CD8+ and relatively rare in peripheral blood.

Germline V CDR1 and CDR2: SQVTM, ANQGSEA. The CDR3 sequence is 13 residues long. Unmatched junction bases numbered 3, after V lost 7 bases and J lost 1 base. The TCR was taken from a male donor with ankylosing spondylitis. The rearrangement joins TRBV29-1 to TRBJ2-3; 9 bases fit TRBD1. Sequencing used blood, either unsorted or a sorted T cell fraction (not recorded which). This chain's CDR3 is CSGDREGTDTQYF. The CDR3 DNA follows: TGCAGCGGGGACAGGGAAGGCACAGATACGCAGTATTTT.